This T cell receptor (beta chain) was sequenced for a study of blood T cell repertoires in COVID-19 (dated by TCRdb to the early 2020s). Turning to the overall study: The collaborator samples originated in the United States, Italy and Spain and spanned the acute and convalescent phases of COVID-19. The material from the prospective study consisted of cDNA or gDNA derived from T cells, B-cell-depleted T cells, or PBMCs. The dataset comprised deeply sampled blood TCRbeta repertoires from subjects exposed to, actively infected with, or recovered from COVID-19. The repertoires were released in a freely available public database meant as a resource for research on the immune response to SARS-CoV-2. Samples were obtained from the ongoing ImmuneRACE study (first 160 participants) and from approximately 1,200 subjects provided by 6 global collaborators. A de-identified subject ID, COVID-19 status, age in years and sex were almost always included in the sample metadata. HLA class I and class II types, where available, came from metadata supplied by the sample provider rather than from assay-based typing.

The immunoSEQ Assay, a bias-controlled multiplex PCR, was used to amplify TCRbeta CDR3 regions from genomic DNA. In the source study's methods: Within the assay, amplification of reference gene primers was used to estimate how many nucleated cells each sample contained. Sequence reads were collapsed and filtered to measure the absolute abundance of every unique TCRbeta CDR3 rearrangement. For each sample, productive Simpson clonality was calculated by taking the square root of Simpson's diversity index across productive rearrangements. The table comes from immuneACCESS by way of TCRdb, which keeps in-frame sequences with V and J called. Part of the clones is missing from these tables; in studies checked, under half for an unresolved V gene and the rest for unknown reasons. V, J and clone size are taken as reported in that table, and D and trimming were inferred from the DNA itself. In all, the sample holds roughly 41,000 clones, and about 86% of those were seen once. Of the sample, 3% to 3.5% falls within the top ten clones.

General conclusions and limits of the study: How much clinical and demographic metadata was included differed by source and by participant, and the metadata was provided uncurated.

Turning to this clone: It has no known antigen specificity. The record has no base qualities; no much larger clone is one base away.

Participants in the prospective study were aged roughly 18 to 100 years, lived in over 20 United States geographic areas, and enrolled through a virtual design. To assign participants to cohorts, the prospective study relied on clinical history that participants themselves reported in a screening survey and a study questionnaire. Recovered participants in ImmuneRACE Cohort 3 were defined as having two consecutive negative NP/OP PCR tests, clearance from a healthcare professional, or resolution of symptoms. Each participant in the prospective study had whole blood, serum and a nasopharyngeal or oropharyngeal swab collected by mobile phlebotomists. Over an approximately 2-month period, participants in the prospective study had the option of providing additional blood draws and questionnaires. Before DNA extraction, blood samples from the prospective study were shipped at room temperature or frozen.

The sequence was collected from a woman aged 50 to 60 who had recovered from COVID-19. Sequenced material: PBMCs or T cells enriched from blood (not recorded which).

In nucleotides, the sequence is TGTGCCAGCAGCCGCGGACAGGGACGCGTTAATTCACCCCTCCACTTT. This encodes CASSRGQGRVNSPLHF. The rearranged segments are TRBV28 and TRBJ1-6; the junction holds 8 bases that match TRBD1. From a lookup of the germline V gene, CDR1 and CDR2 are MDHEN and SYDVKM. Unmatched junction bases come to 10, with V trimmed by 6 bases and J by 6 bases. The CDR3 contains 16 residues, cysteine and phenylalanine counted. The only DNA kept is the CDR3, 48 bases in frame from the first base.